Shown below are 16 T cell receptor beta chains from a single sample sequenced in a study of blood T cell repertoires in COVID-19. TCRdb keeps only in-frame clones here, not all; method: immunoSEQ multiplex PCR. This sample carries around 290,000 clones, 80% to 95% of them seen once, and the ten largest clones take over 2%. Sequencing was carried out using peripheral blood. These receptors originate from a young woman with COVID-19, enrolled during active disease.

The CDR3 coding sequence is TGTGCCAGTAGTAACGGTGTCCGGCTAGCGGGAGATACGCAGTATTTT. Translated: CASSNGVRLAGDTQYF. This sequence joins TRBV19 and TRBJ2-3; 8 bases are shared with TRBD2. V was clipped by 4 bases and J by 5 bases; unmatched bases: 11. The CDR3 contains 16 residues. Germline assignment: CDR1 LNHDA and CDR2 SQIVND (reference sequence).

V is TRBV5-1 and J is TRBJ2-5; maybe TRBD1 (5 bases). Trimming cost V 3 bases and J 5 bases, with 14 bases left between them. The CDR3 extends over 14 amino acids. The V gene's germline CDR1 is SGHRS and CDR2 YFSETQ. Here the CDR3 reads CASSSQGSRETQYF. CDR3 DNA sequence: TGCGCCAGCAGCTCCCAGGGATCCCGGGAGACCCAGTACTTC.

The CDR3: CASSIRGQGAISSYNEQFF. The CDR3 DNA is TGTGCCAGTAGTATCCGAGGACAGGGGGCCATAAGCTCCTACAATGAGCAGTTCTTC. The V call is TRBV19, the J call TRBJ2-1, with 11 bases matching TRBD1. V lost 3 bases and J lost 0; bases outside the gene matches: 10. The CDR3 is 19 amino acids. Germline V CDR1 and CDR2: LNHDA, SQIVND (reference sequence).

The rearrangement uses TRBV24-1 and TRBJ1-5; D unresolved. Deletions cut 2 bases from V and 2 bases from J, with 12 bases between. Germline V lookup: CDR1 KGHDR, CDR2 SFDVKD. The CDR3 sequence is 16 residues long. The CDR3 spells CATSDSEGWGNQPQHF. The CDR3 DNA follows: TGTGCCACCAGTGATTCTGAGGGTTGGGGCAATCAGCCCCAGCATTTT.

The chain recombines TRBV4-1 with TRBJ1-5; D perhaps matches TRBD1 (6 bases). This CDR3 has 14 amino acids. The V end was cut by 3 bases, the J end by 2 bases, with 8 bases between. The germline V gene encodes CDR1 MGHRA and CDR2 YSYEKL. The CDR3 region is CASSHPGGNQPQHF. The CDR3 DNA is TGCGCCAGCAGCCACCCAGGGGGCAATCAGCCCCAGCATTTT.

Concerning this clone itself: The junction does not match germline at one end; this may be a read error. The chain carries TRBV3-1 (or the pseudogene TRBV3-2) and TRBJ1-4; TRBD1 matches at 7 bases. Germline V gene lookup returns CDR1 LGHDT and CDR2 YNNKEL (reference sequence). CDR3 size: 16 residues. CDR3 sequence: CASSFNAGTAKEKLFF. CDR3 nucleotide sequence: TGTGCCAGCAGCTTTAACGCCGGGACAGCTAAGGAAAAACTGTTTTTT.

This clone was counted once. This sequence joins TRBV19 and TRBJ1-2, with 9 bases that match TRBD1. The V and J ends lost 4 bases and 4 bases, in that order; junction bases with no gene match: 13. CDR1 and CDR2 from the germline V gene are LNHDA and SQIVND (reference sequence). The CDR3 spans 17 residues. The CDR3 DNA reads TGTGCCAGTAGTACTCTCTTACCGGGACAGGGTGCCTATGGCTACACCTTC. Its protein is CASSTLLPGQGAYGYTF.

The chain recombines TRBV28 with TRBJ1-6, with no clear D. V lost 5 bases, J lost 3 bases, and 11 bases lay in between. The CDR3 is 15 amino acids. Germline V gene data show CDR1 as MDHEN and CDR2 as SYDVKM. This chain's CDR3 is CASSVESFYNSPLHF. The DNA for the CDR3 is TGTGCCAGCAGTGTCGAGTCCTTCTATAATTCACCCCTCCACTTT.

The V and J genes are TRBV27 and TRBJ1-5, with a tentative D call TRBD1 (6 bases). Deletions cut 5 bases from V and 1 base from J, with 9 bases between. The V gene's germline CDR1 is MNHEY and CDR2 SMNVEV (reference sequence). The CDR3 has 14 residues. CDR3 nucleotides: TGTGCCAGCAGTGGACAGAGCAGCAATCAGCCCCAGCATTTT. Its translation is CASSGQSSNQPQHF.

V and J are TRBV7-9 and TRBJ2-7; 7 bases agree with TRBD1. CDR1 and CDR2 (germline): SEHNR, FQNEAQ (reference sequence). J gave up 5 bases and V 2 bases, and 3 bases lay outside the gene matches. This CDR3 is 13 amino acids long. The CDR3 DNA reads TGTGCCAGCAGCTTAAAGGGGGCAAACGAGCAGTACTTC. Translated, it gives CASSLKGANEQYF.

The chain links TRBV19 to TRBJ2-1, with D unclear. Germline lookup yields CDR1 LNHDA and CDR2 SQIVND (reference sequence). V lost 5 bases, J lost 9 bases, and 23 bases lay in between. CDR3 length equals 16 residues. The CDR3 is CASSVNSRQEYGEQFF. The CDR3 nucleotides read TGTGCCAGTAGTGTTAACTCGAGGCAAGAGTATGGTGAGCAGTTCTTC.

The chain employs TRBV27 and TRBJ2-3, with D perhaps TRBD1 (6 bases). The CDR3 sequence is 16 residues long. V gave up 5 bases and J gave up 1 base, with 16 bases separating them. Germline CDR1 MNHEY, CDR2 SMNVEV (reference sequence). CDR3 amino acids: CASSPYDRIRTDTQYF. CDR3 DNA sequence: TGTGCCAGCAGTCCCTACGACAGGATTCGCACAGATACGCAGTATTTT.

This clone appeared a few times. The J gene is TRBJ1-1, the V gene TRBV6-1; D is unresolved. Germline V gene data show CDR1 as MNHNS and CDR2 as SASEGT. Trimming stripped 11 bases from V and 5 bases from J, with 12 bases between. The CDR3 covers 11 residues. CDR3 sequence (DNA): TGTGCCTCAATCGGAGGGACTGAAGCTTTCTTT. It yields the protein CASIGGTEAFF.

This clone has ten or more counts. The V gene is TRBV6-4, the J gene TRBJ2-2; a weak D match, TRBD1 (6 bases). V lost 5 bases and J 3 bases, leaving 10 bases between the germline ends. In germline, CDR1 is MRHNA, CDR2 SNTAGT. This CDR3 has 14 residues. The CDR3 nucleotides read TGTGCCAGCAGTCGGTCAGGGGACACCGGGGAGCTGTTTTTT. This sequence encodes CASSRSGDTGELFF.

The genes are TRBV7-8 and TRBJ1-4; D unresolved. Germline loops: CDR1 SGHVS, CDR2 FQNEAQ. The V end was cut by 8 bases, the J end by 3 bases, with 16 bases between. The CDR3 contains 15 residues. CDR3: CASRKRENSNEKLFF. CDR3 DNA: TGTGCCAGCCGGAAGCGGGAGAATTCTAATGAAAAACTGTTTTTT.

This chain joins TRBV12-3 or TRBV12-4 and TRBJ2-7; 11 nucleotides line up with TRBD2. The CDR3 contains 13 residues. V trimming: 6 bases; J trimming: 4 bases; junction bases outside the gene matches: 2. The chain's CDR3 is CASRTSGAYEQYF. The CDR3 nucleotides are TGTGCCAGCAGGACTAGCGGGGCGTACGAGCAGTACTTC.